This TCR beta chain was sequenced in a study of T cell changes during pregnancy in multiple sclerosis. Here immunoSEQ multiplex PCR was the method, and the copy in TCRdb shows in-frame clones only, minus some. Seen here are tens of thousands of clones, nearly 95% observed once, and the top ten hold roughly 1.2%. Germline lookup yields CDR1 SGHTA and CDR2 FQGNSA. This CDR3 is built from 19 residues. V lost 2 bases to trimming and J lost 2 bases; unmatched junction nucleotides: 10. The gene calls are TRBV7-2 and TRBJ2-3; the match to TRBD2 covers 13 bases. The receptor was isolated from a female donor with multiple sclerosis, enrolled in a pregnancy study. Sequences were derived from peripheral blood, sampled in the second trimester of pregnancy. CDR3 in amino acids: CASSLSPRGLAGVTDTQYF. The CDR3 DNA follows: TGTGCCAGCAGCTTATCCCCCCGCGGACTAGCGGGGGTCACAGATACGCAGTATTTT.